A single sample gave rise to the 23 T cell receptor beta chains below, sequenced in a study of neurological immune-mediated disorders. In TCRdb, the 5' RACE reads were re-called with MiXCR into one record per CDR3 protein. The sample shows around 40,000 distinct CDR3 sequences, around 7.2% of them seen only once. Sequenced material: CD4+ T cells from blood. The origin of the receptors is a man aged 45-60 years in good health.

Here the CDR3 DNA reads TGTGCCAGAGTAGGGCTAGCGGGAGCAACCGGGGAGCTGTTTTTT. This encodes CARVGLAGATGELFF. V usage is TRBV19 and J usage is TRBJ2-2; 10 nucleotides align to TRBD2. The CDR3 length is 15 residues. The trim removed 9 bases at V and 5 bases at J, leaving 9 bases unmatched. The germline gives CDR1 LNHDA, CDR2 SQIVND (reference sequence). The complete variable domain, with remaining parts taken from reference TRBV19 and TRBJ2-2, reads DGGITQSPKYLFRKEGQNVTLSCEQNLNHDAMYWYRQDPGQGLRLIYYSQIVNDFQKGDIAEGYSVSREKKESFPLTVTSAQKNPTAFYLCARVGLAGATGELFFGEGSRLTVL.

At least ten counts were recorded for this clonotype. The chain couples TRBV18 to TRBJ2-7; D is perhaps TRBD1 (6 bases). The V gene lost 3 bases and the J gene lost 3 bases, with 12 bases spanning the gap. The CDR3 extends over 14 amino acids. CDR1 and CDR2 from the germline V gene are KGHSH and LQKENI. The CDR3 DNA sequence: TGTGCCAGCTCACCTGGTACAGGGATCTACGAGCAGTACTTC. Protein: CASSPGTGIYEQYF. The variable domain in full, with the rest retrieved from reference TRBV18 and TRBJ2-7, is NAGVMQNPRHLVRRRGQEARLRCSPMKGHSHVYWYRQLPEEGLKFMVYLQKENIIDESGMPKERFSAEFPKEGPSILRIQQVVRGDSAAYFCASSPGTGIYEQYFGPGTRLTVT.

This clonotype was seen repeatedly, ten times or more. The CDR3 reads CASSWGRQGLGEQFF. In DNA form, the CDR3 reads TGCGCCAGCAGCTGGGGAAGGCAAGGGCTCGGTGAGCAGTTCTTC. This sequence joins TRBV5-1 and TRBJ2-1; D call uncertain. The V end lost 3 bases, the J end lost 9 bases, and 19 bases lay between the germline ends. The germline V gene has CDR1 SGHRS and CDR2 YFSETQ. This CDR3 has 15 residues.

This clonotype was seen repeatedly, ten times or more. This chain links TRBV28 with TRBJ2-3; no clear D gene. V was clipped by 6 bases and J by 2 bases, with 15 bases between them. Per germline, CDR1 MDHEN and CDR2 SYDVKM. This CDR3 is 15 amino acids long. In DNA form, the CDR3 reads TGTGCCAGCAGCCCATTCGGACCTCTCACAGATACGCAGTATTTT. Its translation: CASSPFGPLTDTQYF. The full variable domain, rest sourced from reference TRBV28 and TRBJ2-3, is DVKVTQSSRYLVKRTGEKVFLECVQDMDHENMFWYRQDPGLGLRLIYFSYDVKMKEKGDIPEGYSVSREKKERFSLILESASTNQTSMYLCASSPFGPLTDTQYFGPGTRLTVL.

In its sample, this clonotype was seen a few times. The chain links TRBV4-2 to TRBJ2-1, with D perhaps given as TRBD1 or TRBD2 (5 bases each). CDR3 length: 16 amino acids. Per germline, CDR1 LGHNA and CDR2 YNFKEQ. V lost 7 bases to trimming and J lost 4 bases, with 20 bases between them. In DNA form, the CDR3 reads TGTGCCAGCACCGCTACTAGTCAGGGATTATACAATGAGCAGTTCTTC. It yields the protein CASTATSQGLYNEQFF.

This clonotype has at least ten counts. The chain couples TRBV12-3 or TRBV12-4 to TRBJ1-3, with TRBD1 identical over 7 bases. The V gene end was trimmed by 2 bases and the J gene end by 5 bases; junction bases not matched to a gene: 6. This CDR3 spans 15 amino acids. The CDR3 nucleotides are TGTGCCAGCAGTTTAACAGGGGCGCGTAGAAACACCATATATTTT. Its translation is CASSLTGARRNTIYF.

This clonotype was counted between two and nine times. The V and J genes are TRBV20-1 and TRBJ2-7; D remains ambiguous. Trimming cost V 2 bases and J 3 bases, with 11 bases left between them. This CDR3 spans 13 amino acids. CDR1 is DFQATT, CDR2 SNEGSKA, per germline (reference sequence). The CDR3 protein is CSARMDLGYEQYF. The CDR3 DNA is TGCAGTGCTAGAATGGACCTAGGCTACGAGCAGTACTTC.

This clonotype was recorded at least ten times. CDR3 residues: CASSQVRSQFF. CDR3 nucleotide sequence: TGCGCCAGCAGCCAAGTGCGGTCGCAGTTCTTC. J is TRBJ2-1 and V is TRBV4-1; D unresolved. CDR1 and CDR2 (germline): MGHRA, YSYEKL. The CDR3 sequence is 11 residues long. V was clipped by 1 base and J by 12 bases, with 7 bases between them.

Many counts were recorded for this clonotype. This chain connects TRBV7-9 to TRBJ1-6, with 7 positions matching TRBD1. The CDR3 consists of 13 residues. After removal of 6 bases from V and 10 bases from J, the junction contained 6 bases not matched to a gene. The V gene's germline CDR1 is SEHNR and CDR2 FQNEAQ (reference sequence). The chain's CDR3 is CASSETGRSPLHF. The CDR3 DNA sequence: TGTGCCAGCAGTGAGACAGGGAGATCACCCCTCCACTTT.

This rearrangement joins TRBV6-6 to TRBJ2-7, with a possible D match to TRBD2 (5 bases). Germline-derived CDR1 and CDR2 are MNHNY and SVGAGI (reference sequence). V shed 6 bases and J shed 6 bases, with 21 bases lying between them. The CDR3 loop spans 15 amino acids. This chain's CDR3 is CASSHDGIRPVEQYF. The CDR3 nucleotides read TGTGCCAGCAGCCACGACGGGATTCGTCCGGTCGAGCAGTACTTC.

This clonotype has at least ten counts. The chain couples TRBV21-1 to TRBJ2-4; TRBD1, the table's D call, lacks a check against the DNA. TRBV21-1 is shown as a pseudogene. The CDR3 spans 12 residues. The CDR3 region is CASLGGKNIQYF. The CDR3 region has the DNA TGTGCCAGCTTGGGCGGCAAAAACATTCAGTACTTC.

This clonotype has ten or more counts. The V gene is TRBV20-1, the J gene TRBJ2-3; a weak D match, TRBD2 (6 bases). Trimming cost V 0 bases and J 2 bases, with 15 bases left between them. Germline-derived CDR1 and CDR2 are DFQATT and SNEGSKA (reference sequence). CDR3 size: 16 residues. The CDR3 DNA sequence: TGCAGTGCTAGAGATACCCGCCGGGAGTACACAGATACGCAGTATTTT. As protein: CSARDTRREYTDTQYF.

This clonotype was observed many times. The CDR3 sequence is CASSLGQVGNEQFF. The CDR3 DNA follows: TGCGCCAGCAGCCTAGGACAGGTGGGCAATGAGCAGTTCTTC. V and J are TRBV5-1 and TRBJ2-1, with 7 bases matching TRBD1. The CDR3 extends over 14 amino acids. J was trimmed by 6 bases and V by 4 bases; bases with no gene match: 7. The germline gives CDR1 SGHRS, CDR2 YFSETQ.

The sample holds many counts of this clonotype. J is TRBJ2-2 and V is TRBV20-1; TRBD1 matches 7 bases. Trimming took 4 bases from V and 6 from J; bases not matched to a gene: 2. Germline V gene sequence: CDR1 DFQATT, CDR2 SNEGSKA (reference sequence). The CDR3 covers 12 residues. DNA for the CDR3: TGCAGTGCTACACAGGGGTCCGGGGAGCTGTTTTTT. Translating gives CSATQGSGELFF.

This clonotype occurred many times. V gene TRBV18 combines with J gene TRBJ1-6, with TRBD1 identical over 11 bases. The CDR3 extends over 15 amino acids. CDR1 is KGHSH, CDR2 LQKENI, per germline. V lost 6 bases and J lost 9; bases outside the gene matches: 7. The CDR3 is CASSLDRGRSSPLHF. As DNA, the CDR3 is TGTGCCAGCTCTCTGGACAGGGGGCGAAGTTCACCCCTCCACTTT.

This clonotype was recorded at least ten times. The CDR3, as DNA: TGTGCCAGCAGCGTAAGCGGGAGGCTCTCCTACGAGCAGTACTTC. Translating it yields CASSVSGRLSYEQYF. This chain links TRBV7-2 with TRBJ2-7; TRBD2 matches 9 bases. The CDR3 spans 15 residues. Per germline, CDR1 SGHTA and CDR2 FQGNSA. The trim removed 5 bases at V and 0 bases at J, leaving 5 bases unmatched.

This clonotype occurred a few times. V and J are TRBV7-8 and TRBJ2-3; 9 nucleotides agree with TRBD2. The CDR3 is made up of 15 amino acids. The junction had 7 bases not matched to a gene; V was cut back by 3 bases and J by 6 bases. CDR1 and CDR2 (germline): SGHVS, FQNEAQ. CDR3: CASSFGLAQFDTQYF. CDR3 sequence (DNA): TGTGCCAGCAGCTTTGGACTAGCGCAGTTCGATACGCAGTATTTT.

In this sample, this clonotype turned up a few times. This chain links TRBV5-4 with TRBJ2-7; TRBD1 aligns across 8 bases. Germline V gene sequence: CDR1 SGHNT, CDR2 YYREEE (reference sequence). The CDR3 runs 14 residues. The V segment lost 4 bases and the J segment 3 bases; nucleotides outside the gene matches: 6. The CDR3 here is CASSRQGSFYEQYF. The DNA of the CDR3 is TGTGCCAGCAGCCGACAGGGGAGTTTCTACGAGCAGTACTTC.

Many counts were recorded for this clonotype. The J gene is TRBJ2-3, the V gene TRBV20-1; 8 nucleotides agree with TRBD2. This CDR3 has 15 residues. Trimming at V came to 0 bases and at J to 4 bases, leaving 6 bases not matched to a gene. Germline CDR1 reads DFQATT; CDR2 reads SNEGSKA (reference sequence). For the CDR3, the DNA is TGCAGTGCTAGAGATCTGGGACTAGTGGCAGATACGCAGTATTTT. Its translation: CSARDLGLVADTQYF.

This clonotype was counted ten times or more. The CDR3 reads CSASPTTGTGSTDTQYF. DNA for the CDR3: TGCAGTGCTAGTCCCACCACCGGGACAGGGAGCACAGATACGCAGTATTTT. This rearrangement joins TRBV20-1 to TRBJ2-3; 9 nucleotides agree with TRBD1. The CDR3 has 17 residues. The germline V gene encodes CDR1 DFQATT and CDR2 SNEGSKA (reference sequence). The J segment lost 0 bases and the V segment lost 3 bases, leaving 10 bases of the junction unmatched.

This clonotype was detected many times. This rearrangement joins TRBV2 to TRBJ2-1, with 8 bases fitting TRBD1. The V and J ends lost 6 bases and 4 bases, in that order; junction bases with no gene match: 8. The CDR3 has 15 amino acids. The V gene's germline CDR1 is SNHLY and CDR2 FYNNEI. The CDR3 sequence: CASRNDRGSYNEQFF. DNA for the CDR3: TGTGCCAGCAGGAACGACAGGGGATCATACAATGAGCAGTTCTTC.

At least ten counts were recorded for this clonotype. The gene calls are TRBV14 and TRBJ2-2; maybe TRBD1 (6 bases). This CDR3 has 16 residues. The V end lost 3 bases, the J end lost 1 base, and 12 bases lay between the germline ends. The germline V gene has CDR1 SGHDN and CDR2 FVKESK. The CDR3 nucleotides are TGTGCCAGCAGCCAGAAGACAGGATTGAACACCGGGGAGCTGTTTTTT. Translated, it gives CASSQKTGLNTGELFF.

This chain uses TRBV20-1 with TRBJ2-2; D is perhaps TRBD1 (6 bases). Trimming took 1 base from V and 2 from J, leaving 8 bases between them. The germline CDR1 and CDR2 sequences are DFQATT and SNEGSKA (reference sequence). This CDR3 spans 14 amino acids. CDR3 loop: CSARVGTNTGELFF. CDR3 nucleotides: TGCAGTGCTAGAGTCGGGACAAACACCGGGGAGCTGTTTTTT.